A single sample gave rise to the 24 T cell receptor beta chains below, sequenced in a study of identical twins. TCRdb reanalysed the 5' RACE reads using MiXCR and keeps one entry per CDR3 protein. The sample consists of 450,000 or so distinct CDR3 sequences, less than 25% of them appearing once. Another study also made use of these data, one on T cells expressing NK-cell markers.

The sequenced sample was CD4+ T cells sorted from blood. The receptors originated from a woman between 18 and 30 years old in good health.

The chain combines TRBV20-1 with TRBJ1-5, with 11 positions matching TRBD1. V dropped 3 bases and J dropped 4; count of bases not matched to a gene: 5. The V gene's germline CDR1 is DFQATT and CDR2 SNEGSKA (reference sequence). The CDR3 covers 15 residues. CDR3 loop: CSASKGTGGNQPQHF. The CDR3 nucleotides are TGCAGTGCTAGTAAAGGGACAGGGGGAAATCAGCCCCAGCATTTT.

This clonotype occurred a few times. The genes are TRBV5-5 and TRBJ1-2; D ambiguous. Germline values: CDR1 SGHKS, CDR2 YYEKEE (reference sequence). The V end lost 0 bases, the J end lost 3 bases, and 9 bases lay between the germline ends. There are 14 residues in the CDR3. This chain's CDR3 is CASSLVTKDYGYTF. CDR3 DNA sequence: TGTGCCAGCAGCTTGGTTACCAAAGACTATGGCTACACCTTC.

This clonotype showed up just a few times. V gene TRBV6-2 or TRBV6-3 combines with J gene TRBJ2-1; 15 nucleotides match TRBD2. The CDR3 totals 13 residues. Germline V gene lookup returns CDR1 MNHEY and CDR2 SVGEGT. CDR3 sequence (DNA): TGTGCAGGGGCCGGGACTAGCGGGAGGGAGCAGTTCTTC. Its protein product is CAGAGTSGREQFF.

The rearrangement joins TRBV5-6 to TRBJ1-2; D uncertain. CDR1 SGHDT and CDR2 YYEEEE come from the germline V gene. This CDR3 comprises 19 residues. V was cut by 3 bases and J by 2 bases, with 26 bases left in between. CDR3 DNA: TGTGCCAGCAGCTCGGACGAGGGCCGAGACCTTGGTGTGAACTATGGCTACACCTTC. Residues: CASSSDEGRDLGVNYGYTF.

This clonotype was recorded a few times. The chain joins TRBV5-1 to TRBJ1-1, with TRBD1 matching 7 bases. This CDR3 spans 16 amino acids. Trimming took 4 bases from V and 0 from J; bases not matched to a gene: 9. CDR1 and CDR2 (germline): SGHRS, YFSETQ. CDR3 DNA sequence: TGCGCCAGCAGCCCCCAGGGGGGGACCTTGAACACTGAAGCTTTCTTT. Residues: CASSPQGGTLNTEAFF.

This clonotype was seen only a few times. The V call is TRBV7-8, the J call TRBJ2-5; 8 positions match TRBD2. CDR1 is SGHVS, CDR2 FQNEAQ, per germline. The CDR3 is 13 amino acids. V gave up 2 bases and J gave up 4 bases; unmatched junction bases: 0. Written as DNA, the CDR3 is TGTGCCAGCAGCTTACGGGGGGGAGAGACCCAGTACTTC. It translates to CASSLRGGETQYF.

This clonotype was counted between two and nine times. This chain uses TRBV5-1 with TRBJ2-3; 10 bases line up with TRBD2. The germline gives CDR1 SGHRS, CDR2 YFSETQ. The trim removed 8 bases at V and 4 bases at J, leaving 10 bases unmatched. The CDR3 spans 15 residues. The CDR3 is CASGPGLAFADTQYF. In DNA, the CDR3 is TGCGCCAGTGGTCCGGGACTAGCGTTTGCAGATACGCAGTATTTT.

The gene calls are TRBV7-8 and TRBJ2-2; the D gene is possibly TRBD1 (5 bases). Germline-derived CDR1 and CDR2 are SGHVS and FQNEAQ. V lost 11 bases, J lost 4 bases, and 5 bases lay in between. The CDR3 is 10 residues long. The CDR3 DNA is TGTGCCCAGGGCACCGGGGAGCTGTTTTTT. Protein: CAQGTGELFF.

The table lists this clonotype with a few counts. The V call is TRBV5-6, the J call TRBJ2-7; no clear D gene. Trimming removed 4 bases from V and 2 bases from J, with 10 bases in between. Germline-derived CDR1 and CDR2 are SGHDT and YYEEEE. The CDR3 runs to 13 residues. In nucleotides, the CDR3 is TGTGCCAGCAGCCTTCCCGTGGCCTACGAGCAGTACTTC. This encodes CASSLPVAYEQYF.

CDR3 in DNA: TGCAGTGCTGTGGACAGGACTAACTATGGCTACACCTTC. Translated: CSAVDRTNYGYTF. This chain connects TRBV20-1 to TRBJ1-2, with 7 bases matching TRBD1. The V gene end was trimmed by 5 bases and the J gene end by 0 bases; junction bases not matched to a gene: 3. The germline gives CDR1 DFQATT, CDR2 SNEGSKA (reference sequence). CDR3 length equals 13 residues.

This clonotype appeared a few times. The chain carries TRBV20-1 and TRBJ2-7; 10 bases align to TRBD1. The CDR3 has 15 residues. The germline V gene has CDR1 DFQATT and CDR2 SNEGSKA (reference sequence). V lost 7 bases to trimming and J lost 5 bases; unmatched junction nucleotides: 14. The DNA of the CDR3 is TGCAGTGTCTTAGGCTGGGGACAGGGGACCAACGAGCAGTACTTC. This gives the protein CSVLGWGQGTNEQYF.

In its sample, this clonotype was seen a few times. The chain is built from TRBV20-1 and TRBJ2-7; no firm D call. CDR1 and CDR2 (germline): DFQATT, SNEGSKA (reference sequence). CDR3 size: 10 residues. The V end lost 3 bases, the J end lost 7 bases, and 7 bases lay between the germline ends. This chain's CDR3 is CSASAGEQYF. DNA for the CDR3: TGCAGTGCTAGTGCCGGGGAGCAGTACTTC.

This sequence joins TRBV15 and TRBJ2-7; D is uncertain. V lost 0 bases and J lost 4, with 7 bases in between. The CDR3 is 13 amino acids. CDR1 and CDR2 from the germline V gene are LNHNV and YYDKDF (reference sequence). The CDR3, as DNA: TGTGCCACCAGCAGAGATAGGTCTTACGAGCAGTACTTC. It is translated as CATSRDRSYEQYF.

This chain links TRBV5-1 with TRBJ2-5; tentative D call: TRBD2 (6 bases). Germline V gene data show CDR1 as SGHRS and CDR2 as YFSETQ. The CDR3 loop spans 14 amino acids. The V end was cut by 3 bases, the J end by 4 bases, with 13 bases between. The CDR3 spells CASSWPGTLETQYF. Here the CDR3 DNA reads TGCGCCAGCAGCTGGCCCGGGACTTTAGAGACCCAGTACTTC.

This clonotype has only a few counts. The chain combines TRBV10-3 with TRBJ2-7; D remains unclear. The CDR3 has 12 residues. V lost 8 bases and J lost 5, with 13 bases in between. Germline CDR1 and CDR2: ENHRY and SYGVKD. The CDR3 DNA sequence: TGTGCCATCGGTTCAGAGACCCACGAGCAGTACTTC. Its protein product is CAIGSETHEQYF.

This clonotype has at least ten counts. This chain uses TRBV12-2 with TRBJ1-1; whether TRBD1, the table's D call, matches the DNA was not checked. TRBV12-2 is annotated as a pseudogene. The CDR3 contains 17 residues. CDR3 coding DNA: TGTGCAAGTCGCTCCTCTTTGGGACAGCCTGGGAACACTGAAGCTTTCTTT. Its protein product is CASRSSLGQPGNTEAFF.

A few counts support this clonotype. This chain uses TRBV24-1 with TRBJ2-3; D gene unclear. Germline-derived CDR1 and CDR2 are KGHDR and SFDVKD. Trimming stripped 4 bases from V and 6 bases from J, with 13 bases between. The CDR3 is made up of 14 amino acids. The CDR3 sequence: CATSESFGVDTQYF. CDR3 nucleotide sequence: TGTGCCACCAGTGAATCCTTCGGCGTGGATACGCAGTATTTT.

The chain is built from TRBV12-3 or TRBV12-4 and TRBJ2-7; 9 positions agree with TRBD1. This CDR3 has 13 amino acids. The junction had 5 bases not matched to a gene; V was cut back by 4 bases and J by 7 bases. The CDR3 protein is CASSSQGAREQYF. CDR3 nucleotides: TGTGCCAGCAGTTCACAGGGGGCACGGGAGCAGTACTTC.

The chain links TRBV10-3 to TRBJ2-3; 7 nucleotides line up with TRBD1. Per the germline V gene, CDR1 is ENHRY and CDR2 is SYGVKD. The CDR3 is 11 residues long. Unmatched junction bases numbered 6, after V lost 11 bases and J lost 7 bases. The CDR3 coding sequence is TGTGCCTCCAAGGGGGCCAATACGCAGTATTTT. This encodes CASKGANTQYF.

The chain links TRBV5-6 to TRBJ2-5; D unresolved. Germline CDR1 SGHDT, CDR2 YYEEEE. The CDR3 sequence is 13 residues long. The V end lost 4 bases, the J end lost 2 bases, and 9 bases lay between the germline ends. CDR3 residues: CASSRADQETQYF. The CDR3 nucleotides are TGTGCCAGCAGCAGGGCGGATCAAGAGACCCAGTACTTC. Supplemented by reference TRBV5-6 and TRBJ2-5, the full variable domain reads DAGVTQSPTHLIKTRGQQVTLRCSPKSGHDTVSWYQQALGQGPQFIFQYYEEEERQRGNFPDRFSGHQFPNYSSELNVNALLLGDSALYLCASSRADQETQYFGPGTRLLVL.

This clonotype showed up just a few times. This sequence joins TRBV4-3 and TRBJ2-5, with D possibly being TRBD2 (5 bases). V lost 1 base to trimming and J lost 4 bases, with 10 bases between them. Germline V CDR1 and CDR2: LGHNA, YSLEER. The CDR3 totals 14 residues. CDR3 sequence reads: CASSQVSGGETQYF. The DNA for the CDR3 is TGCGCCAGCAGCCAAGTCTCAGGAGGAGAGACCCAGTACTTC.

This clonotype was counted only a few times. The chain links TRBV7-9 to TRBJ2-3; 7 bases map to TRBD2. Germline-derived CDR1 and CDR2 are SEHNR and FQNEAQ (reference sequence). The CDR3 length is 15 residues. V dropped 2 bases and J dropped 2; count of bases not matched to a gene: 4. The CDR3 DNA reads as TGTGCCAGCAGCTTAAGCGGGACCTACACAGATACGCAGTATTTT. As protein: CASSLSGTYTDTQYF.

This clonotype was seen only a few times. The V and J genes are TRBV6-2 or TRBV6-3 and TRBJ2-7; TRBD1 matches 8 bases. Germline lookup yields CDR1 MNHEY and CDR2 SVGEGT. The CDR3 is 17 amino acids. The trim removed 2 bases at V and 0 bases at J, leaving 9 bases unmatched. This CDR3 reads CASSYLPGQAISYEQYF. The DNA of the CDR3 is TGTGCCAGCAGTTACCTCCCGGGACAGGCAATCTCCTACGAGCAGTACTTC.

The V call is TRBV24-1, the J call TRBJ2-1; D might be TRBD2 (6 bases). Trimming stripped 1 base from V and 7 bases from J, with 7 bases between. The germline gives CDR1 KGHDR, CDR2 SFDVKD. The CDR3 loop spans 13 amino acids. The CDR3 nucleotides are TGTGCCACCAGTGATTTTGGGAGGAATGAGCAGTTCTTC. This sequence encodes CATSDFGRNEQFF.